This TCR beta chain was retrieved from a study of cytomegalovirus exposure and HLA in healthy donors. TCRdb's table, derived via immunoSEQ multiplex PCR, lists solely in-frame clones and lacks some. The sample carries 68,000 or so clones, about 90% recorded once. V gave up 2 bases and J gave up 4 bases, with 10 bases separating them. The CDR3 has 13 amino acids. Germline V gene sequence: CDR1 SGHDT, CDR2 YYEEEE. Sequenced material: PBMCs. This clonotype was sampled from a man between 18 and 35 years old in good health and CMV-seronegative. The chain uses TRBV5-6 and TRBJ2-7, with D possibly being TRBD2 (5 bases). The CDR3 spells CASSFLSGYEQYF. The CDR3 DNA reads as TGTGCCAGCAGCTTTTTAAGCGGATACGAGCAGTACTTC.